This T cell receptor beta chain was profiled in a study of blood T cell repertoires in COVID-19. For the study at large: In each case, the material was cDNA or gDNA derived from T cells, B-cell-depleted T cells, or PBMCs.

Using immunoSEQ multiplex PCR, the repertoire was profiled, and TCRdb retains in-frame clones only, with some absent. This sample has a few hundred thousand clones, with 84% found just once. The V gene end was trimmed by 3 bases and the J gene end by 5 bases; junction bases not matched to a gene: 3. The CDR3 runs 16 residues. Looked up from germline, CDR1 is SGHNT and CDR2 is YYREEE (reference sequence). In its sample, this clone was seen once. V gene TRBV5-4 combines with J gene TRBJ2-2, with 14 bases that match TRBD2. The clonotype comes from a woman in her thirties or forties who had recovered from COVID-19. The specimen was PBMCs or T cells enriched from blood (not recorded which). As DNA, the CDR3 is TGTGCCAGCAGCTCTCGACTAGCGGGAGGGACCGGGGAGCTGTTTTTT. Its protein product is CASSSRLAGGTGELFF.